These 29 T cell receptor beta chains were sequenced from one sample in a study of blood T cells in healthy people across ages. The use of a sample-barcoded 5' primer and a J-beta primer mix characterized a second PCR of about 6 to 11 cycles. TCRdb reprocessed the 5' RACE reads with MiXCR, giving one entry per CDR3 protein. The sample lists roughly 800,000 distinct CDR3 sequences, about 62% occurring once. The sequenced material came from blood. The receptor source for this set is a man aged 30 to 45 in good health.

The chain has TRBV6-5 and TRBJ2-1; 13 bases are shared with TRBD2. Per germline, CDR1 MNHEY and CDR2 SVGAGI. CDR3 size: 15 residues. The J segment lost 7 bases and the V segment lost 4 bases, leaving 4 bases of the junction unmatched. CDR3 residues: CASSLTSGGTNEQFF. Written as DNA, the CDR3 is TGTGCCAGCAGTTTGACTAGCGGGGGGACGAATGAGCAGTTCTTC.

The J gene is TRBJ2-1, the V gene TRBV11-1; 14 bases map to TRBD2. Germline V lookup: CDR1 SGHAT, CDR2 FQDESV (reference sequence). Trimming took 6 bases from V and 9 from J; bases not matched to a gene: 10. The CDR3 has 16 amino acids. CDR3 sequence reads: CASRARTSGGYGEQFF. CDR3 coding DNA: TGTGCCAGCAGAGCTAGGACTAGCGGGGGGTACGGTGAGCAGTTCTTC.

Turning to this clonotype: At one of its ends the junction is not consistent with the germline gene, which may arise from a read error. The chain joins TRBV4-1 to TRBJ1-2, with D unclear. From germline, CDR1 is MGHRA and CDR2 YSYEKL. The CDR3 spans 15 residues. The CDR3 nucleotides are TGTGCCAGCAGCCAAGAACATATAGCTAACTATGGCTACACCTTC. It specifies CASSQEHIANYGYTF.

The chain employs TRBV13 and TRBJ2-1; no definite D call. Germline V gives CDR1 PRHDT, CDR2 FYEKMQ (reference sequence). This CDR3 is built from 14 residues. The V and J ends lost 4 bases and 8 bases respectively, with 15 bases between them. CDR3 sequence: CASSSIYLVHEQFF. CDR3 bases: TGTGCCAGCAGCTCTATTTATCTGGTGCATGAGCAGTTCTTC.

The genes are TRBV7-8 and TRBJ2-7; D unclear. The J call may be incorrect, as the DNA end agrees better with TRBJ2-5. Germline lookup yields CDR1 SGHVS and CDR2 FQNEAQ. This CDR3 contains 15 residues. The CDR3 loop reads CASSLGSGFAETQYF. The CDR3 nucleotides are TGTGCCAGCAGCCTGGGGTCGGGCTTCGCGGAGACCCAGTACTTC.

V and J are TRBV20-1 and TRBJ2-1; TRBD2 aligns across 10 bases. Germline CDR1 DFQATT, CDR2 SNEGSKA (reference sequence). The CDR3 length is 17 residues. V was pared by 4 bases and J by 0 bases, with 9 bases of the junction left unmatched. CDR3 DNA: TGCAGTGCTACACGGACTAGCGGATTACGCTCCTACAATGAGCAGTTCTTC. Its protein is CSATRTSGLRSYNEQFF.

V and J are TRBV13 and TRBJ2-7, with 9 positions matching TRBD2. CDR1 PRHDT and CDR2 FYEKMQ come from the germline V gene (reference sequence). The CDR3 extends over 15 amino acids. J gave up 2 bases and V 2 bases, and 4 bases lay outside the gene matches. This chain's CDR3 is CASSLKLAGTYEQYF. CDR3 nucleotide sequence: TGTGCCAGCAGCTTAAAGCTAGCGGGAACCTACGAGCAGTACTTC.

The V gene is TRBV7-3, the J gene TRBJ2-1; 7 bases line up with TRBD2. Germline lookup yields CDR1 SGHTA and CDR2 FQGTGA. V lost 2 bases and J lost 9; bases outside the gene matches: 7. The CDR3 extends over 14 amino acids. CDR3 protein: CASSLAGESSEQFF. CDR3 nucleotide sequence: TGTGCCAGCAGCTTAGCGGGAGAAAGTAGTGAGCAGTTCTTC.

This chain uses TRBV7-2 with TRBJ2-3; a weak D match, TRBD2 (6 bases). V was cut by 5 bases and J by 4 bases, with 16 bases left in between. This CDR3 contains 15 residues. The germline V gene encodes CDR1 SGHTA and CDR2 FQGNSA. In DNA form, the CDR3 reads TGTGCCAGCAGCCTTGGGGGGATTCGTGCAGATACGCAGTATTTT. Translating gives CASSLGGIRADTQYF.

The chain uses TRBV4-2 and TRBJ2-1; TRBD1 might be the D (6 bases). The end of the DNA aligns better with TRBJ2-7, so the J call may be wrong. Germline V gene data show CDR1 as LGHNA and CDR2 as YNFKEQ. The CDR3 extends over 16 amino acids. In nucleotides, the CDR3 is TGTGCCAGCAGCCAGCTGACAGGTAGCTCCTACAATGAGCAGTACTTC. It encodes CASSQLTGSSYNEQYF.

The gene calls are TRBV5-6 and TRBJ2-1; 7 bases are a match to TRBD1. CDR1 and CDR2 from the germline V gene are SGHDT and YYEEEE. The CDR3 spans 15 residues. V dropped 4 bases and J dropped 4; count of bases not matched to a gene: 8. The CDR3 coding sequence is TGTGCCAGCAGCCGACCGGACAGGTTGTACAATGAGCAGTTCTTC. As protein: CASSRPDRLYNEQFF.

The table lists this clonotype with a count of one. The chain couples TRBV13 to TRBJ2-4; D unresolved. Trimming cost V 5 bases and J 2 bases, with 13 bases left between them. The germline gives CDR1 PRHDT, CDR2 FYEKMQ (reference sequence). This CDR3 is built from 15 residues. CDR3 nucleotides: TGTGCCAGCAGCCCAAGTTGGTGGACCAAAAACATTCAGTACTTC. It codes for CASSPSWWTKNIQYF.

The V gene is TRBV10-3, the J gene TRBJ2-1, with D maybe TRBD2 (6 bases). This CDR3 has 11 amino acids. Trimming took 8 bases from V and 7 from J, leaving 9 bases between them. The germline V gene encodes CDR1 ENHRY and CDR2 SYGVKD. CDR3 in amino acids: CAILGGNEQFF. CDR3 nucleotides: TGTGCCATCCTTGGAGGGAATGAGCAGTTCTTC.

This chain connects TRBV3-1 to TRBJ2-4; D gene ambiguous. The J call may be incorrect, as the DNA end agrees better with TRBJ2-5. Germline V gene sequence: CDR1 LGHDT, CDR2 YNNKEL (reference sequence). The CDR3 loop spans 16 amino acids. As DNA, the CDR3 is TGTGCCAGCAGCCACAGCCAGCGCCCCGAGCAAGAGACCCAGTACTTC. Translation gives CASSHSQRPEQETQYF.

This rearrangement joins TRBV7-8 to TRBJ2-7; the D gene could be TRBD1 or TRBD2 (5 bases each). The CDR3 totals 15 residues. V was trimmed by 3 bases and J by 5 bases, leaving 17 bases between them. Germline V gene lookup returns CDR1 SGHVS and CDR2 FQNEAQ. The CDR3 protein is CASSFLAGSANEQYF. CDR3 sequence (DNA): TGTGCCAGCAGCTTTCTTGCAGGGAGTGCGAACGAGCAGTACTTC. Using reference TRBV7-8 and TRBJ2-7 for the parts outside the CDR3, the full variable domain is GAGVSQSPRYKVAKRGQDVALRCDPISGHVSLFWYQQALGQGPEFLTYFQNEAQLDKSGLPSDRFFAERPEGSVSTLKIQRTQQEDSAVYLCASSFLAGSANEQYFGPGTRLTVT.

The CDR3 nucleotides read TGTGCCAGCAGCTTATTTCCAGGTAGATACACTGAAGCTTTCTTT. Its translation: CASSLFPGRYTEAFF. The rearrangement links TRBV11-2 to TRBJ1-1; D gene ambiguous. Germline V gene lookup returns CDR1 SGHAT and CDR2 FQNNGV. This CDR3 has 15 residues. Trimming shortened V by 2 bases and J by 3 bases, and 13 bases separated the two germline ends. Combining the CDR3 with reference TRBV11-2 and TRBJ1-1 gives the whole variable domain EAGVAQSPRYKIIEKRQSVAFWCNPISGHATLYWYQQILGQGPKLLIQFQNNGVVDDSQLPKDRFSAERLKGVDSTLKIQPAKLEDSAVYLCASSLFPGRYTEAFFGQGTRLTVV.

The V and J genes are TRBV4-2 and TRBJ1-6, with D perhaps TRBD1 (5 bases). The CDR3 has 16 amino acids. Germline V CDR1 and CDR2: LGHNA, YNFKEQ. Trimming pared 0 bases from V and 4 bases from J, leaving 10 bases between. CDR3 sequence: CASSQDMTVYNSPLHF. The CDR3 region has the DNA TGTGCCAGCAGCCAAGATATGACAGTATATAATTCACCCCTCCACTTT.

DNA of the CDR3: TGTGCCAGCAGTGTCGGGACAGGGAAAACCAAAAACATTCAGTACTTC. Its translation is CASSVGTGKTKNIQYF. This chain links TRBV6-1 with TRBJ2-4, with 9 nucleotides matching TRBD1. Germline V gene data show CDR1 as MNHNS and CDR2 as SASEGT. This CDR3 has 16 residues. Trimming removed 4 bases from V and 2 bases from J; junction bases left unmatched: 6.

The chain links TRBV27 to TRBJ2-7, with 8 bases identical to TRBD2. After removal of 7 bases from V and 1 base from J, the junction contained 3 bases not matched to a gene. Germline V gene lookup returns CDR1 MNHEY and CDR2 SMNVEV (reference sequence). The CDR3 runs to 13 residues. CDR3 amino acids: CASKASGSYEQYF. CDR3 coding DNA: TGTGCCAGCAAGGCTAGCGGGTCCTACGAGCAGTACTTC.

The rearrangement links TRBV18 to TRBJ2-7; D remains ambiguous. The CDR3 has 15 amino acids. The ends were cut back, 3 bases at V and 3 bases at J, with 15 bases in the middle. Germline V gene sequence: CDR1 KGHSH, CDR2 LQKENI. CDR3 sequence reads: CASSPLMGSNYEQYF. As DNA, the CDR3 is TGTGCCAGCTCACCTCTTATGGGAAGTAACTACGAGCAGTACTTC.

The chain has TRBV3-1 and TRBJ2-3; TRBD2 aligns across 9 bases. This CDR3 comprises 14 residues. Germline V gene lookup returns CDR1 LGHDT and CDR2 YNNKEL (reference sequence). The junction had 2 bases not matched to a gene; V was cut back by 3 bases and J by 4 bases. CDR3: CASSQGLAADTQYF. The DNA of the CDR3 is TGTGCCAGCAGCCAGGGACTAGCAGCAGATACGCAGTATTTT.

The chain carries TRBV5-4 and TRBJ2-1, with D hard to call. The CDR3 contains 13 residues. Germline CDR1 reads SGHNT; CDR2 reads YYREEE (reference sequence). Trimming removed 4 bases at V and 2 bases at J, with 7 bases between. This CDR3 is CASSNPTYNEQFF. In DNA, the CDR3 is TGTGCCAGCAGCAATCCCACCTACAATGAGCAGTTCTTC.

This clonotype has at least ten counts. The rearrangement uses TRBV12-3 or TRBV12-4 and TRBJ2-5; no clear D gene. The V gene lost 5 bases and the J gene lost 5 bases, with 9 bases spanning the gap. The CDR3 contains 12 residues. The CDR3 protein is CASSPRLETQYF. CDR3 nucleotide sequence: TGTGCCAGCAGTCCGAGGTTGGAGACCCAGTACTTC.

The chain uses TRBV12-3 or TRBV12-4 and TRBJ2-7; D possibly corresponds to TRBD1 (6 bases). The CDR3 runs 14 residues. Trimming removed 6 bases from V and 2 bases from J, with 14 bases in between. For the CDR3, the DNA is TGTGCCAGCAGGACTACGACAGGCACCTACGAGCAGTACTTC. Translation gives CASRTTTGTYEQYF.

Turning to this clonotype: This clone may be a read error of a much larger clone one base away. The chain uses TRBV10-3 and TRBJ2-7, with 8 bases that match TRBD2. The CDR3 runs to 15 residues. Germline lookup yields CDR1 ENHRY and CDR2 SYGVKD. V trimming: 5 bases; J trimming: 7 bases; junction bases outside the gene matches: 13. The CDR3 DNA sequence: TGTGCCATCAGTAGGCGAACTAGCGGCAACAATGAGCAGTACTTC. It specifies CAISRRTSGNNEQYF.

This clonotype was found a few times. The chain recombines TRBV29-1 with TRBJ1-5; a possible D gene is TRBD1 (5 bases). CDR1 and CDR2 from the germline V gene are SQVTM and ANQGSEA. Trimming took 6 bases from V and 1 from J, leaving 16 bases between them. This CDR3 has 15 amino acids. CDR3: CSVSTDVTSNQPQHF. For the CDR3, the DNA is TGCAGCGTCTCGACAGACGTTACGAGCAATCAGCCCCAGCATTTT.

This rearrangement joins TRBV2 to TRBJ2-3; 12 positions match TRBD2. The CDR3 has 16 amino acids. Per germline, CDR1 SNHLY and CDR2 FYNNEI. Germline trimming cut 5 bases from V and 4 bases from J; bases unmatched to any gene: 7. The CDR3 spells CASSTRTSGDPDTQYF. CDR3 nucleotide sequence: TGTGCCAGCAGTACGAGGACTAGCGGGGATCCAGATACGCAGTATTTT.

Notes on this clonotype: A clone one base away is much larger, so this may be a read error. In nucleotides, the CDR3 is TGTGTCAGCAGTTTAAGAGCGTACCAAGAGACCCAGTACTTC. Amino acids: CVSSLRAYQETQYF. The gene calls are TRBV6-2 or TRBV6-3 and TRBJ2-5; D not certain. From germline, CDR1 is MNHEY and CDR2 SVGEGT. This CDR3 region has 14 residues.

This clonotype was found once. This chain uses TRBV9 with TRBJ1-2; maybe TRBD1 (5 bases). V was cut by 1 base and J by 2 bases, with 15 bases left in between. The CDR3 is 16 residues long. Looked up from germline, CDR1 is SGDLS and CDR2 is YYNGEE. CDR3 bases: TGTGCCAGCAGCGTAAGTCGGCAGGGCTCCAACTATGGCTACACCTTC. This codes for CASSVSRQGSNYGYTF.